The rows below give T cell receptor beta chains drawn from one sample of a study of CD8 T cells in ankylosing spondylitis. MiXCR, applied by TCRdb to the 5' RACE reads, yields one record per CDR3 protein. The sample includes 330,000 or so distinct CDR3 sequences, under 8.5% of them seen just once. Sequencing was performed on blood, either unsorted or a sorted T cell fraction (not recorded which). These receptors were taken from a male donor with ankylosing spondylitis. Both conserved end residues are part of each CDR3. D genes are given only for firm matches. Where a row states a size, it is once, few, many or the class of an expanded clone; other rows omit it.

clone size	CDR3 length	V gene	D gene	J gene	CDR3 DNA	CDR3 protein
NA	13	TRBV6-4	NA	TRBJ2-2	TGTGCCAGCAGTCCACTCTGGGGCCGGGAGCTGTTTTTT	CASSPLWGRELFF
many	12	TRBV29-1	TRBD1	TRBJ2-5	TGCAGCGCCGGGACAGGGGACGGGACCCAGTACTTC	CSAGTGDGTQYF
NA	15	TRBV5-1	TRBD1	TRBJ1-6	TGCGCCAGCAGCAACGATCGGACAGGCGATTCACCCCTCCACTTT	CASSNDRTGDSPLHF
few	14	TRBV19	NA	TRBJ2-3	TGTGCCAGTAGTGAGACAGTGAACACAGATACGCAGTATTTT	CASSETVNTDTQYF
NA	15	TRBV28	TRBD1	TRBJ2-7	TGTGCCAGCAGTTTAGGGACCGACAGGGACTACGAGCAGTACTTC	CASSLGTDRDYEQYF
NA	13	TRBV28	NA	TRBJ1-1	TGTGCCACCCGGGGGGGCGTTTACACTGAAGCTTTCTTT	CATRGGVYTEAFF
many	13	TRBV19	NA	TRBJ1-1	TGTGCCAGTAGAGTATCCGGGCTTGAGAGAGCTTTCTTT	CASRVSGLERAFF
few	15	TRBV29-1	TRBD1	TRBJ2-7	TGCAGCGTTGAGGTGGGTCAGGGGGCTTACTACGAGCAGTACTTC	CSVEVGQGAYYEQYF
NA	15	TRBV2	NA	TRBJ1-3	TGTGCCAGCAGTGAAGATAGGCAGAGTGGAAACACCATATATTTT	CASSEDRQSGNTIYF
few	17	TRBV7-2	TRBD1	TRBJ2-3	TGTGCCAGCAGCTCGGCGAGACAGGGCCGTAGCACAGATACGCAGTATTTT	CASSSARQGRSTDTQYF
many	15	TRBV9	TRBD2	TRBJ2-1	TGTGCCAGCAGCGTCACTAGCGGGACTTACAATGAGCAGTTCTTC	CASSVTSGTYNEQFF
few	13	TRBV3-1	NA	TRBJ1-5	TGTGCCAGCAGCAACGGGATCCCGGGTCCCCAGCATTTT	CASSNGIPGPQHF
NA	14	TRBV27	NA	TRBJ1-5	TGTGCCAGCAGTTTCAGACAAAGCAATCAGCCCCAGCATTTT	CASSFRQSNQPQHF
few	12	TRBV12-3/TRBV12-4	NA	TRBJ1-1	TGTGCCAGCAGTTTATCGTTTGCCCGAGCTTTCTTT	CASSLSFARAFF
many	14	TRBV5-5	TRBD1	TRBJ2-7	TGTGCCAGCAGCCCAGCCGGACAGGGGTACGAGCAGTACTTC	CASSPAGQGYEQYF
few	17	TRBV6-2/TRBV6-3	TRBD1	TRBJ1-5	TGTGCCAGCAGTGACTCCGGGACAGGGGTTAGCAATCAGCCCCAGCATTTT	CASSDSGTGVSNQPQHF
many	18	TRBV4-3	TRBD1	TRBJ1-1	TGCGCCAGCAGCCAAGGGAGAGGGGGCTCATGGATGAACACTGAAGCTTTCTTT	CASSQGRGGSWMNTEAFF
NA	14	TRBV6-1	NA	TRBJ2-7	TGTGCCAGCAGTCCACCCAACAGGGTCGACGAGCAGTACTTC	CASSPPNRVDEQYF
few	14	TRBV18	NA	TRBJ2-7	TGTGCCAGCTCACCAGGGGCAGGGATCTACGAGCAGTACTTC	CASSPGAGIYEQYF
NA	12	TRBV6-6	NA	TRBJ2-7	TGTGCCAGCAGTTACTCGTGGAACGAGCAGTACTTC	CASSYSWNEQYF
many	16	TRBV20-1	NA	TRBJ1-5	TGCAGTGCTAGAGATTCTGACAGGTATAGCAATCAGCCCCAGCATTTT	CSARDSDRYSNQPQHF
many	14	TRBV7-6	NA	TRBJ2-3	TGTGCCAGCAGCCGACAGAACCCACCCGATACGCAGTATTTT	CASSRQNPPDTQYF
many	15	TRBV20-1	TRBD1	TRBJ2-7	TGCAGTGCCACCGATGCCGGGACAGAGGCCTACGAGCAGTACTTC	CSATDAGTEAYEQYF
many	14	TRBV29-1	TRBD2	TRBJ2-1	TGCAGCGTCGCCGGACTAGCGGGAGAGGGTGAGCAGTTCTTC	CSVAGLAGEGEQFF
many	15	TRBV6-5	NA	TRBJ1-3	TGTGCCAGCAGTTATTTCGGACAGTCTGGAAACACCATATATTTT	CASSYFGQSGNTIYF
many	13	TRBV25-1	NA	TRBJ1-3	TGTGCCAGCAAGGGTCAGGCTGGAAACACCATATATTTT	CASKGQAGNTIYF
NA	15	TRBV5-1	NA	TRBJ2-4	TGCGCCAGCAGCCAGACGACAGCCCGGTACGACATTCAGTACTTC	CASSQTTARYDIQYF
few	17	TRBV15	NA	TRBJ1-5	TGTGCCACCAGCAGAGGAGGTTTGGCAGGGGACAATCAGCCCCAGCATTTT	CATSRGGLAGDNQPQHF
few	14	TRBV5-1	NA	TRBJ2-4	TGCGCCAGCAGCGAGGATGCTACTCGGGACATTCAGTACTTC	CASSEDATRDIQYF
many	14	TRBV7-2	NA	TRBJ2-3	TGTGCCAGCAGCTTCGGGGGTGGGTCTGATACGCAGTATTTT	CASSFGGGSDTQYF
many	14	TRBV29-1	NA	TRBJ2-7	TGCAGCGCTGTGGGCGGGACAGCGTCCTACGAGCAGTACTTC	CSAVGGTASYEQYF
NA	11	TRBV30	TRBD1	TRBJ2-1	TGTGCCTGGAGAACCGGGACAGGGGGCTTCTTC	CAWRTGTGGFF
NA	14	TRBV20-1	TRBD2	TRBJ2-1	TGCAGTGCTAATCCCGGGACTATCGCCAATGAGCAGTTCTTC	CSANPGTIANEQFF
few	13	TRBV5-4	NA	TRBJ2-2	TGTGCCAGCAGCTTGGGACAGGCCGGGGAGCTGTTTTTT	CASSLGQAGELFF
NA	14	TRBV12-3/TRBV12-4	NA	TRBJ2-7	TGTGCCAGCACCAAAAGGGGGGGGAGGTACGAGCAGTACTTC	CASTKRGGRYEQYF
NA	17	TRBV3-1	NA	TRBJ2-1	TGTGCCAGCAGCCAAGATCGTGCAGGGTGGGGATACAATGAGCAGTTCTTC	CASSQDRAGWGYNEQFF
NA	13	TRBV3-1	NA	TRBJ2-1	TGTGCCAGCACACCCGCCTCCTACAATGAGCAGTTCTTC	CASTPASYNEQFF
few	15	TRBV10-3	NA	TRBJ2-1	TGTGCCATCAGTACCCACAGTCCGACCTACAATGAGCAGTTCTTC	CAISTHSPTYNEQFF
many	13	TRBV29-1	TRBD2	TRBJ2-3	TGCAGCGTGGATACTAGCGGGACAGATACGCAGTATTTT	CSVDTSGTDTQYF
NA	18	TRBV7-6	TRBD2	TRBJ2-7	TGTGCCAGCAGCATGAGGACTAGCGGATCTTACTTCGCCTACGAGCAGTACTTC	CASSMRTSGSYFAYEQYF
many	16	TRBV9	TRBD2	TRBJ2-3	TGTGCCAGCAGCGTAGTTTTAGCGGGAGCGGCAGATACGCAGTATTTT	CASSVVLAGAADTQYF
few	14	TRBV3-1	TRBD2	TRBJ2-7	TGTGCCAGCAGCCAAACCCGGGGAGGGTACGAGCAGTACTTC	CASSQTRGGYEQYF
many	14	TRBV5-1	NA	TRBJ2-1	TGCGCCAGCAGCTTGGTTGGTAGCCACAATGAGCAGTTCTTC	CASSLVGSHNEQFF